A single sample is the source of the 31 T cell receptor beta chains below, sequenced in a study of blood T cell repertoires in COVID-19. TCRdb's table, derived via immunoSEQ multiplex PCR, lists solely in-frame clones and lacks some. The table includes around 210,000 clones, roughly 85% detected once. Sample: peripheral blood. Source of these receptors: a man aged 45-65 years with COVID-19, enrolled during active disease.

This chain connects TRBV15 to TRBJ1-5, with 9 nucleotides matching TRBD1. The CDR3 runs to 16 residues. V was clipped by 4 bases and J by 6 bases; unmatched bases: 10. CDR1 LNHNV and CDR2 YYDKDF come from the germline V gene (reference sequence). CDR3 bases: TGTGCCACCAGCAAACCCTGGACAGGGGAGAGTCAGCCCCAGCATTTT. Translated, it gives CATSKPWTGESQPQHF.

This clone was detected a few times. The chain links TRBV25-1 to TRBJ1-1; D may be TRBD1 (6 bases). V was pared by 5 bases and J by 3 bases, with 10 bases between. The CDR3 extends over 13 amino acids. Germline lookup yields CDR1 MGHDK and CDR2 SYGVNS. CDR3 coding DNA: TGTGCCAGCAGTTTGACAGGTGACACTGAAGCTTTCTTT. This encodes CASSLTGDTEAFF.

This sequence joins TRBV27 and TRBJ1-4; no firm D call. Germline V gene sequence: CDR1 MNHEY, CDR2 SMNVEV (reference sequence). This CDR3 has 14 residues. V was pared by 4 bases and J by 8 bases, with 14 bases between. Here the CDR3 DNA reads TGTGCCAGCAGTTCGCAGGTGGTTCGGGAAAAACTGTTTTTT. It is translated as CASSSQVVREKLFF.

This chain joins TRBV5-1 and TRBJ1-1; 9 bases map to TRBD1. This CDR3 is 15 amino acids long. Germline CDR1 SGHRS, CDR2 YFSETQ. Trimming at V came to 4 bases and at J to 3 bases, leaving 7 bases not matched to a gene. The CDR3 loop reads CASSPGTGWDTEAFF. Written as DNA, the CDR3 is TGCGCCAGCAGCCCGGGGACAGGGTGGGACACTGAAGCTTTCTTT.

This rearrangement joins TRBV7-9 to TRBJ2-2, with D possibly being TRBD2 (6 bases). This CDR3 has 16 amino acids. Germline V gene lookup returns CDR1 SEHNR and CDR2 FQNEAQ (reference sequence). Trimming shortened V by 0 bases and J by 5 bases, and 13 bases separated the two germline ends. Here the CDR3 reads CASSLAGGGITGELFF. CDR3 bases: TGTGCCAGCAGCTTAGCTGGTGGGGGGATAACCGGGGAGCTGTTTTTT. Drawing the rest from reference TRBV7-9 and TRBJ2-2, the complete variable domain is DTGVSQNPRHKITKRGQNVTFRCDPISEHNRLYWYRQTLGQGPEFLTYFQNEAQLEKSRLLSDRFSAERPKGSFSTLEIQRTEQGDSAMYLCASSLAGGGITGELFFGEGSRLTVL.

The CDR3 protein is CASTEREGNSPLHF. The CDR3 DNA reads TGTGCCAGCACCGAACGAGAGGGAAATTCACCCCTCCACTTT. The V gene is TRBV7-8, the J gene TRBJ1-6; D gene unclear. Per germline, CDR1 SGHVS and CDR2 FQNEAQ. The CDR3 spans 14 residues. The V end lost 7 bases, the J end lost 7 bases, and 14 bases lay between the germline ends. Filled out from reference TRBV7-8 and TRBJ1-6, the complete variable domain reads GAGVSQSPRYKVAKRGQDVALRCDPISGHVSLFWYQQALGQGPEFLTYFQNEAQLDKSGLPSDRFFAERPEGSVSTLKIQRTQQEDSAVYLCASTEREGNSPLHFGNGTRLTVT.

The CDR3, as DNA: TGCAGCGTTCTAACAGGGGTTGAAGCTTTCTTT. This codes for CSVLTGVEAFF. The J gene is TRBJ1-1, the V gene TRBV29-1; 7 bases agree with TRBD1. There are 11 residues in the CDR3. The V gene end was trimmed by 5 bases and the J gene end by 7 bases; junction bases not matched to a gene: 4. The germline V gene has CDR1 SQVTM and CDR2 ANQGSEA.

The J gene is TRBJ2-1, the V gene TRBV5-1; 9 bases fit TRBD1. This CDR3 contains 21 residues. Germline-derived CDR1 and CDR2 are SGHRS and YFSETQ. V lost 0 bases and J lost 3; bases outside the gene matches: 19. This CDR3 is CASSLVKPGQGAAGRYNEQFF. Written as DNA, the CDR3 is TGCGCCAGCAGCTTGGTCAAACCGGGACAGGGAGCAGCGGGGCGCTACAATGAGCAGTTCTTC.

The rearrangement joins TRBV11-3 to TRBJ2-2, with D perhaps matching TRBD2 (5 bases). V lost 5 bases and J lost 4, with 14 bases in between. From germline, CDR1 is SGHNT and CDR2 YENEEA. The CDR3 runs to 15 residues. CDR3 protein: CASSENGDFTGELFF. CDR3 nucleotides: TGTGCCAGCAGCGAGAACGGGGATTTCACCGGGGAGCTGTTTTTT.

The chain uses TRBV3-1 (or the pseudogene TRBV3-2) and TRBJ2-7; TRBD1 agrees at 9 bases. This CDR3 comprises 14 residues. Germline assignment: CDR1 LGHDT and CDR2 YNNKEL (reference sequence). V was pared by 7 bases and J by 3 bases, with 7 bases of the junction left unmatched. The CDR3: CASTPGTGIYEQYF. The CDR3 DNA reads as TGTGCCAGCACTCCCGGGACAGGGATCTACGAGCAGTACTTC.

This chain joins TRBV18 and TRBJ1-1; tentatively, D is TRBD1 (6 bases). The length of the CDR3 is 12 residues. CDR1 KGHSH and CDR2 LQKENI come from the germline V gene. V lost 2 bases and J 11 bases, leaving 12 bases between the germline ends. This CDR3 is CASSPTGSVAFF. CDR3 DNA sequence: TGTGCCAGCTCACCAACAGGGAGTGTCGCTTTCTTT.

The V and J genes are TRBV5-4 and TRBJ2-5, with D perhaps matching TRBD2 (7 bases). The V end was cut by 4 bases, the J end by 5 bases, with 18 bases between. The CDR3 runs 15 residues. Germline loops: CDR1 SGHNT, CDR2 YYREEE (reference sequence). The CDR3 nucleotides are TGTGCCAGCAGCCCGGAGGGGGGGCCGGGTGAGACCCAGTACTTC. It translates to CASSPEGGPGETQYF.

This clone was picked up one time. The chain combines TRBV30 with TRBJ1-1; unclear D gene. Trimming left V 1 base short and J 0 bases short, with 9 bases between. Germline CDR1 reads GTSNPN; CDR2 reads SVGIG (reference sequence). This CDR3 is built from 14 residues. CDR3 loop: CAWSAQAMNTEAFF. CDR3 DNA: TGTGCCTGGAGTGCCCAGGCCATGAACACTGAAGCTTTCTTT.

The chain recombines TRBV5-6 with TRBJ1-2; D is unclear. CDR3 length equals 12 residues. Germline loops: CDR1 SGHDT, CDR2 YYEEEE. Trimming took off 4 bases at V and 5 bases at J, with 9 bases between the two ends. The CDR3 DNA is TGTGCCAGCAGCCGGAGTCCGTATGGCTACACCTTC. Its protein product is CASSRSPYGYTF.

Written as DNA, the CDR3 is TGTGCCAGCTCGAGGCACCGAGGCTCCTATAATTCACCCCTCCACTTT. This gives the protein CASSRHRGSYNSPLHF. The genes are TRBV28 and TRBJ1-6; D is uncertain. The CDR3 contains 16 residues. Germline V lookup: CDR1 MDHEN, CDR2 SYDVKM. V was shortened by 8 bases and J by 0 bases, with 14 bases between the two germline ends.

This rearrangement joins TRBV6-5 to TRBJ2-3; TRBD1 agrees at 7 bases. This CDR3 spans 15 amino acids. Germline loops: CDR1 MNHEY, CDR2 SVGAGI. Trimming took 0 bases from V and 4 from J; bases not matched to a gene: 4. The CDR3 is CASSYSPDRADTQYF. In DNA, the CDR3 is TGTGCCAGCAGTTACTCCCCTGACAGGGCAGATACGCAGTATTTT.

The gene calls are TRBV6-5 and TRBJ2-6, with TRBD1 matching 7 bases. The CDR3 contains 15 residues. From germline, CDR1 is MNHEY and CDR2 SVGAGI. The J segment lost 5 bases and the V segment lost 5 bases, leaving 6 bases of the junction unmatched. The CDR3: CASSPRTGRANVLTF. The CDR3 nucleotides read TGTGCCAGCAGTCCGCGGACAGGTCGGGCCAACGTCCTGACTTTC.

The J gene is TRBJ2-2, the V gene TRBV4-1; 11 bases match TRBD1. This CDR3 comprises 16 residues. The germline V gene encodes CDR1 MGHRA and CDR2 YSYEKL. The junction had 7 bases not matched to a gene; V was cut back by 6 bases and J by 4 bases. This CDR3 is CASRLRGTGGTGELFF. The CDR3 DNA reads TGCGCCAGCAGACTCCGGGGGACAGGGGGCACCGGGGAGCTGTTTTTT.

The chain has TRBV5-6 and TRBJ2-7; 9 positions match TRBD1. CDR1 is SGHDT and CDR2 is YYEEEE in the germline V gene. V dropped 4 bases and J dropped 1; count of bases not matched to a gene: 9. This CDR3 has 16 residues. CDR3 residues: CASSMGQGGRSYEQYF. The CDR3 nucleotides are TGTGCCAGCAGCATGGGACAGGGTGGGAGATCCTACGAGCAGTACTTC.

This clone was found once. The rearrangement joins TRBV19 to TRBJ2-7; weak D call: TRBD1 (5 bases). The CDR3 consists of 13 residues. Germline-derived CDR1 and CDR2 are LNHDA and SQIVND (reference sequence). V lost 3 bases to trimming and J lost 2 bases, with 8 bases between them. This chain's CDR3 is CASSITGTYEQYF. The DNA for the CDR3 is TGTGCCAGTAGTATCACAGGAACCTACGAGCAGTACTTC.

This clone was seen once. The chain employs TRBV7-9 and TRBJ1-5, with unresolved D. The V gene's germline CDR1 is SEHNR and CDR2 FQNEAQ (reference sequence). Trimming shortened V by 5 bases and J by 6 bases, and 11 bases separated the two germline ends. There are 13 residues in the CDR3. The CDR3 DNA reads TGTGCCAGCAGCGCAATGTCCGGTCAGCCCCAGCATTTT. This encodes CASSAMSGQPQHF.

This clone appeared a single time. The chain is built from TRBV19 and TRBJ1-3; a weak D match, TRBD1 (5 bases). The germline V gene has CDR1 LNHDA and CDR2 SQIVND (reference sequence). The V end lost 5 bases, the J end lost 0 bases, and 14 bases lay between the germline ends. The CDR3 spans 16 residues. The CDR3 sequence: CASSSLGASSGNTIYF. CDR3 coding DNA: TGTGCCAGTAGTTCGCTTGGGGCAAGCTCTGGAAACACCATATATTTT.

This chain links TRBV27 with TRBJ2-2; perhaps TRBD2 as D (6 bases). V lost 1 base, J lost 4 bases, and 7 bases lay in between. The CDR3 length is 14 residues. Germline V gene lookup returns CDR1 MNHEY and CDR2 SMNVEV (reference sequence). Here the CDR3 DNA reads TGTGCCAGCAGTTTATGGCGGGGCACCGGGGAGCTGTTTTTT. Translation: CASSLWRGTGELFF.

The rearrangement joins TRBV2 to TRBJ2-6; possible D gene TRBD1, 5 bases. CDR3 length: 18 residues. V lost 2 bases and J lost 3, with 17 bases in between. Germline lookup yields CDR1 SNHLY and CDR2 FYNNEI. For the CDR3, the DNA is TGTGCCAGCAGTGAAAGGGGTGGGATTAGCTTTGGGGCCAACGTCCTGACTTTC. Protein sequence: CASSERGGISFGANVLTF.

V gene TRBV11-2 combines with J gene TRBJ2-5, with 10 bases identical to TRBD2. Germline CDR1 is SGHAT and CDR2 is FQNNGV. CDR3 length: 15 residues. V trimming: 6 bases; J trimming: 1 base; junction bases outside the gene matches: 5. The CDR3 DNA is TGTGCCAGCAGTTCACTAGCGGGGCCCCAAGAGACCCAGTACTTC. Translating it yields CASSSLAGPQETQYF.

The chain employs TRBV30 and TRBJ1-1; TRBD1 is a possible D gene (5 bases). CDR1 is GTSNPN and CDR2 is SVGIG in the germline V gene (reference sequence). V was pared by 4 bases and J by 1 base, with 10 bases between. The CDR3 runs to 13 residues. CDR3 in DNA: TGTGCCTGGACAGGGCAGGAGAACACTGAAGCTTTCTTT. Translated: CAWTGQENTEAFF.

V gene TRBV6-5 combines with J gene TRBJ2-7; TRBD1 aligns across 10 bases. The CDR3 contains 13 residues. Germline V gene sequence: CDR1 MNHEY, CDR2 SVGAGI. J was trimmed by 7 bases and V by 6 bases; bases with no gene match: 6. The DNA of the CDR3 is TGTGCCAGCAGAGGGACAGGGGCAGGGGAGCAGTACTTC. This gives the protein CASRGTGAGEQYF.

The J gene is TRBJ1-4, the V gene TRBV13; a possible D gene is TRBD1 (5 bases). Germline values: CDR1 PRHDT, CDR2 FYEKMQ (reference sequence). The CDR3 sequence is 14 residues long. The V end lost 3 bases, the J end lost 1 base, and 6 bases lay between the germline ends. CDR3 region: CASSLGLTNEKLFF. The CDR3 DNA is TGTGCCAGCAGCTTGGGACTAACTAATGAAAAACTGTTTTTT.

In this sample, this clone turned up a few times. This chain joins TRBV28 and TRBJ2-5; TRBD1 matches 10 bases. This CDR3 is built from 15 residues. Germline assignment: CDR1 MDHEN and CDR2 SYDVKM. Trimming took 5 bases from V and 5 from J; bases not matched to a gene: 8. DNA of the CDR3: TGTGCCAGCAGTCGAACGACAGGGGGCCGGGAGACCCAGTACTTC. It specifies CASSRTTGGRETQYF.

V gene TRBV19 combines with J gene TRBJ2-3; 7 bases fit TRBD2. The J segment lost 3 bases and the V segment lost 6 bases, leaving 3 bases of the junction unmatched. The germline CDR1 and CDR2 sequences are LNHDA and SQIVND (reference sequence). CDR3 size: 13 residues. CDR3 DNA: TGTGCCAGTAGGCCTAGCGGAACAGATACGCAGTATTTT. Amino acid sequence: CASRPSGTDTQYF.

CDR3 DNA: TGTGCCAGCACCAACACCCAGGGGACACTGAACACTGAAGCTTTCTTT. Its protein product is CASTNTQGTLNTEAFF. The chain joins TRBV5-4 to TRBJ1-1; the D gene is possibly TRBD1 (6 bases). Trimming took off 6 bases at V and 0 bases at J, with 18 bases between the two ends. The CDR3 sequence is 16 residues long. Germline CDR1 and CDR2: SGHNT and YYREEE (reference sequence).